Listed below are T cell receptor beta chains from one sample, sequenced in a study of cytomegalovirus exposure and HLA in healthy donors. Produced via immunoSEQ multiplex PCR; TCRdb's table is partial and in-frame only. Reported are more than 75,000 clones; the ten largest clones contain just over 15%. The specimen sequenced was PBMCs. These receptors were collected from a man between 50 and 59 years old in good health and CMV-seropositive. The CDR3 runs from the conserved cysteine through the conserved F or W. D genes are given only for firm matches.

j_gene,d_gene,v_gene,CDR3nt,CDR3aa
TRBJ1-2,TRBD1,TRBV18,TGTGCCAGCTCACCAGCGACCGGGACAGAATATGGCTACACCTTC,CASSPATGTEYGYTF
TRBJ1-2,-,TRBV14,TGTGCCAGCAGCCAAGTGCCGGGGGGCTACACCTTC,CASSQVPGGYTF
TRBJ2-3,-,TRBV7-2,TGTGCCAGCAGCCCGGTAGATACGCAGTATTTT,CASSPVDTQYF
TRBJ1-1,-,TRBV27,TGTGCCAGCAACCCTAGACCGAACACTGAAGCTTTCTTT,CASNPRPNTEAFF
TRBJ1-1,TRBD1,TRBV7-8,TGTGCCAGCGTCAAACAGGGGGCTTTGAACACTGAAGCTTTCTTT,CASVKQGALNTEAFF
TRBJ2-7,-,TRBV5-4,TGTGCCAGCAGCGATGACCATAGGGGATACGAGCAGTACTTC,CASSDDHRGYEQYF
TRBJ2-7,TRBD2,TRBV5-1,TGCGCCAGCAGCTTGGGGGGGGTAGCGGGAGCCTACGAGCAGTACTTC,CASSLGGVAGAYEQYF
TRBJ1-1,-,TRBV25-1,TGTGCCAGCAGTAGATCAGGGTGGAGGGACACTGAAGCTTTCTTT,CASSRSGWRDTEAFF
TRBJ2-7,-,TRBV7-8,TGTGCCAGCAGCTTAGGACAGACGTGGGAGCAGTACTTC,CASSLGQTWEQYF
TRBJ2-7,-,TRBV7-9,TGTGCCAGCAGCTTTTCCGGGACACTATACGAGCAGTACTTC,CASSFSGTLYEQYF